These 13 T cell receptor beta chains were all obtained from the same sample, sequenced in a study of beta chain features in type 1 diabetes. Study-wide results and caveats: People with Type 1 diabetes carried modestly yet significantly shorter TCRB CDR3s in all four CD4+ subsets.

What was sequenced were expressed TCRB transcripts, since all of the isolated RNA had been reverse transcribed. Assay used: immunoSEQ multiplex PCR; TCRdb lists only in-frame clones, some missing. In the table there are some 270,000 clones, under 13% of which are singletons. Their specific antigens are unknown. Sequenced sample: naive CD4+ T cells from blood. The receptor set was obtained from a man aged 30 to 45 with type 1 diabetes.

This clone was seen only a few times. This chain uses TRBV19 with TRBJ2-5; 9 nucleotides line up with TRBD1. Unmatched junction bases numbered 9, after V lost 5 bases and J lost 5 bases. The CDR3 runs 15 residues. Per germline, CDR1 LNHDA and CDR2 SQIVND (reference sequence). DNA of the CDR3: TGTGCCAGTAGTGGTGGGACAGGGAGAGTGGAGACCCAGTACTTC. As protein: CASSGGTGRVETQYF.

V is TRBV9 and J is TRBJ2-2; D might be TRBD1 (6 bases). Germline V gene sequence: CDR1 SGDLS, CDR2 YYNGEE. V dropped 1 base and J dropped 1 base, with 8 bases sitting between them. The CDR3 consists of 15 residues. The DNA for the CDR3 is TGTGCCAGCAGCGTATCGGGACAGAACACCGGGGAGCTGTTTTTT. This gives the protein CASSVSGQNTGELFF.

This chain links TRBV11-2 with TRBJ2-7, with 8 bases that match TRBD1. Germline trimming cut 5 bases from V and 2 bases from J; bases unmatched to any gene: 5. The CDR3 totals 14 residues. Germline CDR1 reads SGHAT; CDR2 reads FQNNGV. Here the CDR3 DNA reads TGTGCCAGCAGCCCAACAGGGGGAGCCTACGAGCAGTACTTC. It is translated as CASSPTGGAYEQYF.

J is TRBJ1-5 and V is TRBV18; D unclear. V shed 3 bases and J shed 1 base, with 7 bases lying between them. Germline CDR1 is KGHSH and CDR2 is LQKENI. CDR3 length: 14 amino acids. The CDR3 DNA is TGTGCCAGCTCACCGGAACAGAGCAATCAGCCCCAGCATTTT. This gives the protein CASSPEQSNQPQHF.

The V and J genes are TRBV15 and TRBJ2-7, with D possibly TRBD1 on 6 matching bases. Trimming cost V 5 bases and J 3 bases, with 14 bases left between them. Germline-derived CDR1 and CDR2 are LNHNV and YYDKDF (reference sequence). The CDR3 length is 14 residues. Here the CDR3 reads CATSLVQGNYEQYF. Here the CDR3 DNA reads TGTGCCACCAGCCTTGTTCAGGGGAACTACGAGCAGTACTTC.

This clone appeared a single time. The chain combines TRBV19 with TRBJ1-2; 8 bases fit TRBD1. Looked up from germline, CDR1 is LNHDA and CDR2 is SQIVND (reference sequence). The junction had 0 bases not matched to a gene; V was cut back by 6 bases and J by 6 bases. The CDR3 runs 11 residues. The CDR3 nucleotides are TGTGCCAGTAGGACAGGGGATGGCTACACCTTC. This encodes CASRTGDGYTF.

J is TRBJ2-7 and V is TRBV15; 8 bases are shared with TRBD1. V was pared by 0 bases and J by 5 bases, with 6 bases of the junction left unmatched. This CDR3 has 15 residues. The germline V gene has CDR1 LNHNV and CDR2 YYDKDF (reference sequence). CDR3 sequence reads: CATSRERGTGHEQYF. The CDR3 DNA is TGTGCCACCAGCAGAGAAAGGGGGACAGGCCACGAGCAGTACTTC.

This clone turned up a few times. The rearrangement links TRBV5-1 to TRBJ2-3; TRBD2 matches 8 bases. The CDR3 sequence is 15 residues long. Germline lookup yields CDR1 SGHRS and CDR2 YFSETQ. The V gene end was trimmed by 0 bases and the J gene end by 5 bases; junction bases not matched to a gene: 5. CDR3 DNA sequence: TGCGCCAGCAGCTTGGGGACTAGCAGGGAAGATACGCAGTATTTT. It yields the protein CASSLGTSREDTQYF. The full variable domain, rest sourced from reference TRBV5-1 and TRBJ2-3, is KAGVTQTPRYLIKTRGQQVTLSCSPISGHRSVSWYQQTPGQGLQFLFEYFSETQRNKGNFPGRFSGRQFSNSRSEMNVSTLELGDSALYLCASSLGTSREDTQYFGPGTRLTVL.

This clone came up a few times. CDR3 sequence: CASSPLGGPRSYTF. CDR3 sequence (DNA): TGTGCCAGCAGCCCCCTTGGCGGTCCGCGGAGCTACACCTTC. The V and J genes are TRBV11-2 and TRBJ1-2, with no clear D. V was trimmed by 5 bases and J by 9 bases, leaving 19 bases between them. The V gene's germline CDR1 is SGHAT and CDR2 FQNNGV. This CDR3 region has 14 residues.

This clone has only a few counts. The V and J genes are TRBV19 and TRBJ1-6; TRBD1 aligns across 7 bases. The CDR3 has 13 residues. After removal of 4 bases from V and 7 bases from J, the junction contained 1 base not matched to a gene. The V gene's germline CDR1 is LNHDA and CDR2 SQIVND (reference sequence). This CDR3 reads CASSRDRNSPLHF. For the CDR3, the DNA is TGTGCCAGTAGTAGGGACAGAAATTCACCCCTCCACTTT.

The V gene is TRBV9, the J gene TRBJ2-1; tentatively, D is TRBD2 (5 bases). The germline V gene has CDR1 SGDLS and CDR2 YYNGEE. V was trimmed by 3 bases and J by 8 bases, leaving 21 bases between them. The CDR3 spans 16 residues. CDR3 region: CASSAAAEPFNHEQFF. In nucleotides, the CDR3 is TGTGCCAGCAGCGCAGCGGCGGAACCCTTCAACCATGAGCAGTTCTTC.

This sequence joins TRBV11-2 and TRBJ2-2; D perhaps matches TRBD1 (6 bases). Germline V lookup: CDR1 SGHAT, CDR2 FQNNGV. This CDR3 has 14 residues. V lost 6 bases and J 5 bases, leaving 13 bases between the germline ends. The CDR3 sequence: CASRRTAVTGELFF. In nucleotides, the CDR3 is TGTGCCAGCAGGCGGACAGCCGTAACCGGGGAGCTGTTTTTT.

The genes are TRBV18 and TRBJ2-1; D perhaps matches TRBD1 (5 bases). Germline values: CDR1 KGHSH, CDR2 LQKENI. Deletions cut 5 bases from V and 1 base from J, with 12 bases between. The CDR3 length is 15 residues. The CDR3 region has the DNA TGTGCCAGCTCAGTAATGACAGTTTCCTACAATGAGCAGTTCTTC. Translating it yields CASSVMTVSYNEQFF.